The 21 T cell receptor beta chains below come from one sample, sequenced in a study of coeliac disease (dated by TCRdb to between 2022 and 2023). Library preparation employed the immunoSEQ multiplex PCR assay. TCRdb took this table from immuneACCESS and kept in-frame rearrangements with V and J called. Such tables lack part of the clones; where checked against another copy, unresolved V genes explain under half of the gap, and the rest is unexplained. Present in this sample are fewer than 3,000 clones, about three fifths of which were seen just once. The leading ten clones occupy approximately 25% of the sample. Sequences were obtained from intraepithelial lymphocytes from the gut. The sample's cell subset or site label, in plain terms: intraepithelial cell (IEC) fraction of small intestinal biopsy. These receptors came from a woman between 70 and 85 years old with celiac disease on a gluten-free diet.

This chain connects TRBV7-2 to TRBJ2-7; the match to TRBD2 covers 15 bases. The CDR3 sequence is 19 residues long. V shed 1 base and J 4 bases; nucleotides not matched to a gene: 11. Germline CDR1 reads SGHTA; CDR2 reads FQGNSA. CDR3 protein: CASSLDWGLAGGPSYEQYV. The DNA of the CDR3 is TGTGCCAGCAGCTTAGATTGGGGACTAGCGGGAGGACCTTCTTACGAGCAGTACGTC.

This clone was detected once. The V call is TRBV29-1, the J call TRBJ1-1, with D hard to call. Germline V gene lookup returns CDR1 SQVTM and CDR2 ANQGSEA. V gave up 5 bases and J gave up 1 base, with 14 bases separating them. The CDR3 spans 14 residues. CDR3 bases: TGCAGCGTTCTTATCGTGGGCAGGAACACTGAAGCTTTCTTT. Translation: CSVLIVGRNTEAFF. The variable domain in full, completed from reference TRBV29-1 and TRBJ1-1, reads SAVISQKPSRDICQRGTSLTIQCQVDSQVTMMFWYRQQPGQSLTLIATANQGSEATYESGFVIDKFPISRPNLTFSTLTVSNMSPEDSSIYLCSVLIVGRNTEAFFGQGTRLTVV.

This clone is labeled as medium-sized. This chain uses TRBV13 with TRBJ1-4; possibly TRBD1 for D (6 bases). The V end was cut by 0 bases, the J end by 7 bases, with 15 bases between. This CDR3 comprises 16 residues. CDR1 and CDR2 from the germline V gene are PRHDT and FYEKMQ (reference sequence). The CDR3 protein is CASSLGGGGAPEKLFF. CDR3 in DNA: TGTGCCAGCAGCTTAGGCGGAGGGGGGGCGCCTGAAAAACTGTTTTTT.

The genes are TRBV7-9 and TRBJ1-5, with unresolved D. The CDR3 is 12 amino acids. Looked up from germline, CDR1 is SEHNR and CDR2 is FQNEAQ (reference sequence). V lost 3 bases and J 5 bases, leaving 5 bases between the germline ends. The CDR3 DNA reads TGTGCCAGCAGCTTCGGGGATCAGCCCCAGCATTTT. It translates to CASSFGDQPQHF.

The chain has TRBV9 and TRBJ1-1; maybe TRBD1 (5 bases). Germline V gene sequence: CDR1 SGDLS, CDR2 YYNGEE. CDR3 size: 12 residues. The V gene lost 5 bases and the J gene lost 1 base, with 6 bases spanning the gap. This CDR3 is CASSTGNTEAFF. For the CDR3, the DNA is TGTGCCAGCAGTACAGGGAACACTGAAGCTTTCTTT.

This chain links TRBV6-1 with TRBJ1-1, with D perhaps matching TRBD1 (5 bases). V was shortened by 4 bases and J by 1 base, with 10 bases between the two germline ends. The germline CDR1 and CDR2 sequences are MNHNS and SASEGT. CDR3 length: 14 amino acids. As DNA, the CDR3 is TGTGCCAGCAGTGTGGGACTTGAGAACACTGAAGCTTTCTTT. Its protein product is CASSVGLENTEAFF.

V usage is TRBV29-1 and J usage is TRBJ1-1; D uncertain. The CDR3 consists of 12 residues. Trimming took off 6 bases at V and 0 bases at J, with 8 bases between the two ends. Germline lookup yields CDR1 SQVTM and CDR2 ANQGSEA. The CDR3 bases are TGCAGCGTGAGGGTATTGAACACTGAAGCTTTCTTT. It specifies CSVRVLNTEAFF.

The count of this clone is one. The chain carries TRBV4-2 and TRBJ1-4; no reliable D call. This CDR3 contains 17 residues. The germline CDR1 and CDR2 sequences are LGHNA and YNFKEQ. V shed 4 bases and J shed 0 bases, with 15 bases lying between them. The DNA for the CDR3 is TGTGCCAGCAGCCTAACCCACCACGGTGCAACTAATGAAAAACTGTTTTTT. Its translation: CASSLTHHGATNEKLFF.

This clone was observed a handful of times. The rearrangement uses TRBV7-6 and TRBJ2-7; D is possibly TRBD2 (6 bases). Trimming cost V 3 bases and J 3 bases, with 15 bases left between them. The CDR3 sequence is 15 residues long. Germline V gene data show CDR1 as SGHVS and CDR2 as FNYEAQ. The CDR3 DNA reads as TGTGCCAGCAGCTTTGCTGACGGGGGACTCTACGAGCAGTACGTC. This encodes CASSFADGGLYEQYV.

The V call is TRBV6-6, the J call TRBJ2-7; 10 bases are a match to TRBD1. Germline trimming cut 2 bases from V and 4 bases from J; bases unmatched to any gene: 2. The CDR3 has 14 residues. Germline V gene data show CDR1 as MNHNY and CDR2 as SVGAGI (reference sequence). CDR3 bases: TGTGCCAGCAGTTACGGGACAGGGGTTTACGAGCAGTACTTC. It codes for CASSYGTGVYEQYF.

This clone appeared a few times. The chain recombines TRBV7-2 with TRBJ1-3, with unresolved D. Trimming took off 1 base at V and 0 bases at J, with 7 bases between the two ends. The CDR3 runs to 15 residues. Germline V CDR1 and CDR2: SGHTA, FQGNSA. The CDR3 sequence: CASSLERASGNTIYF. CDR3 coding DNA: TGTGCCAGCAGCTTAGAGAGGGCCTCTGGAAACACCATATATTTT.

The chain joins TRBV7-2 to TRBJ2-3, with a weak D call TRBD2 (7 bases). The CDR3 sequence is 14 residues long. The V and J ends lost 2 bases and 6 bases respectively, with 12 bases between them. Germline loops: CDR1 SGHTA, CDR2 FQGNSA. As DNA, the CDR3 is TGTGCCAGCAGCTTACGGGGGGCTTTTGATACGCAGTATTTT. Its protein is CASSLRGAFDTQYF.

The rearrangement links TRBV9 to TRBJ1-6; D uncertain. The CDR3 covers 15 residues. CDR1 and CDR2 from the germline V gene are SGDLS and YYNGEE. With 0 bases removed from V and 8 bases from J, the gap between germline ends came to 12 bases. The CDR3 reads CASSVGARFDSPLHF. The CDR3 DNA reads as TGTGCCAGCAGCGTAGGCGCCCGATTCGATTCACCCCTCCACTTT. Drawing the rest from reference TRBV9 and TRBJ1-6, the complete variable domain is DSGVTQTPKHLITATGQRVTLRCSPRSGDLSVYWYQQSLDQGLQFLIQYYNGEERAKGNILERFSAQQFPDLHSELNLSSLELGDSALYFCASSVGARFDSPLHFGNGTRLTVT.

This clone has a handful of counts. As DNA, the CDR3 is TGTGCTTCCGGGGACAGGGGCCCGGCAGATACGCAGTATTTT. Protein product: CASGDRGPADTQYF. This chain links TRBV27 with TRBJ2-3; TRBD1 agrees at 10 bases. CDR1 MNHEY and CDR2 SMNVEV come from the germline V gene (reference sequence). The CDR3 is 14 amino acids.

V is TRBV6-5 and J is TRBJ2-1; maybe TRBD1 (6 bases). Looked up from germline, CDR1 is MNHEY and CDR2 is SVGAGI. Trimming took 0 bases from V and 9 from J, leaving 15 bases between them. This CDR3 is built from 15 residues. CDR3 in amino acids: CASSYSTGAGGEQFF. The CDR3 DNA sequence: TGTGCCAGCAGTTACTCGACAGGAGCCGGCGGTGAGCAGTTCTTC.

The chain is built from TRBV4-1 and TRBJ2-7; maybe TRBD1 (5 bases). The CDR3 totals 13 residues. The V end was cut by 0 bases, the J end by 6 bases, with 9 bases between. In germline, CDR1 is MGHRA, CDR2 YSYEKL. In DNA form, the CDR3 reads TGCGCCAGCAGCCAAGATCACAGGACCGAGCAGTACGTC. Translating gives CASSQDHRTEQYV.

The chain recombines TRBV27 with TRBJ1-6, with D unclear. The CDR3 runs 15 residues. Trimming took off 0 bases at V and 7 bases at J, with 10 bases between the two ends. CDR1 is MNHEY and CDR2 is SMNVEV in the germline V gene (reference sequence). This CDR3 is CASSLSGGGNSPLHF. CDR3 coding DNA: TGTGCCAGCAGTTTATCCGGTGGAGGGAATTCACCCCTCCACTTT.

This sequence joins TRBV11-3 and TRBJ2-7, with D perhaps matching TRBD1 (6 bases). This CDR3 has 15 residues. The germline V gene encodes CDR1 SGHNT and CDR2 YENEEA. Deletions cut 2 bases from V and 3 bases from J, with 14 bases between. CDR3 sequence (DNA): TGTGCCAGCAGCTTATCTGCAGGGGCCGGCTACGAGCAGTACTTC. As protein: CASSLSAGAGYEQYF.

The rearrangement joins TRBV2 to TRBJ1-2; TRBD1 matches 7 bases. From germline, CDR1 is SNHLY and CDR2 FYNNEI. The CDR3 extends over 15 amino acids. The trim removed 7 bases at V and 5 bases at J, leaving 13 bases unmatched. The CDR3: CASNPTGAPMYGYTF. In DNA, the CDR3 is TGTGCCAGCAACCCCACAGGGGCGCCGATGTATGGCTACACCTTC.

The chain couples TRBV6-5 to TRBJ2-1; 11 nucleotides match TRBD2. The CDR3 runs to 13 residues. J was trimmed by 6 bases and V by 11 bases; bases with no gene match: 6. Germline V lookup: CDR1 MNHEY, CDR2 SVGAGI. DNA for the CDR3: TGTGCCGTATCACTAGCGGGGGCCAATGAGCAGTTCTTC. It specifies CAVSLAGANEQFF.

Notes on this clone: Within the sample, other DNA sequences also encode this same CDR3. The J gene is TRBJ2-7, the V gene TRBV2; D gene ambiguous. The CDR3 totals 11 residues. The V gene lost 9 bases and the J gene lost 3 bases, with 9 bases spanning the gap. Germline loops: CDR1 SNHLY, CDR2 FYNNEI. CDR3 DNA: TGTGCCAGTACACCGGGCTACGAGCAGTACTTC. This codes for CASTPGYEQYF.